This passage covers 18 T cell receptor beta chains from one sample sequenced in a study of T cells in Graves' hyperthyroidism and ophthalmopathy. The CDR3 regions of TCR beta were amplified from RNA transcripts. TCR CDR3 regions were first amplified by RT-PCR with HTBI primers. Using its own MiXCR run on the multiplex PCR reads, TCRdb lists one record per CDR3 protein. Counted here are fewer than 350,000 distinct CDR3 sequences, roughly a fifth occurring once; the ten biggest clones make up 50%. Specimen: blood. The receptors shown here come from a woman in her forties or fifties with Graves' hyperthyroidism.

This chain uses TRBV27 with TRBJ2-7, with 7 nucleotides matching TRBD1. The CDR3 consists of 14 residues. CDR1 and CDR2 from the germline V gene are MNHEY and SMNVEV (reference sequence). The V segment lost 2 bases and the J segment 9 bases; nucleotides outside the gene matches: 10. CDR3 sequence: CASSLGTATYGQYF. The CDR3 coding sequence is TGTGCCAGCAGTTTAGGGACAGCAACCTATGGGCAGTACTTC.

This chain uses TRBV3-1 with TRBJ1-1; D not resolved. Trimming cost V 4 bases and J 1 base, with 4 bases left between them. The CDR3 extends over 12 amino acids. Looked up from germline, CDR1 is LGHDT and CDR2 is YNNKEL (reference sequence). The CDR3 protein is CASSRPNTEAFF. The CDR3 bases are TGTGCCAGCAGCCGTCCGAACACTGAAGCTTTCTTT.

The chain uses TRBV25-1 and TRBJ1-3; D gene unclear. This CDR3 contains 15 residues. Per germline, CDR1 MGHDK and CDR2 SYGVNS. Trimming took off 2 bases at V and 5 bases at J, with 13 bases between the two ends. The CDR3 region is CASSEVRGNRNTIYF. CDR3 DNA: TGTGCCAGCAGTGAAGTCAGAGGGAACCGAAACACCATATATTTT.

This sequence joins TRBV11-2 and TRBJ2-3; 9 nucleotides line up with TRBD2. Germline CDR1 is SGHAT and CDR2 is FQNNGV. This CDR3 comprises 15 residues. The V gene end was trimmed by 4 bases and the J gene end by 10 bases; junction bases not matched to a gene: 12. The CDR3 protein is CASSSSGTSSGSQYF. CDR3 nucleotide sequence: TGTGCCAGCAGCTCATCCGGGACTAGCTCGGGTTCGCAGTATTTT.

In its sample, this clonotype was seen many times. The chain recombines TRBV2 with TRBJ2-7; 9 bases are shared with TRBD2. Germline CDR1 is SNHLY and CDR2 is FYNNEI. CDR3 length: 14 amino acids. V lost 8 bases and J lost 3; bases outside the gene matches: 8. CDR3 amino acids: CASGVGGGDYEQYF. The CDR3 DNA reads as TGTGCCAGCGGGGTCGGCGGGGGGGACTACGAGCAGTACTTC. The full variable domain, in which reference TRBV2 and TRBJ2-7 provide the parts outside the CDR3, is EPEVTQTPSHQVTQMGQEVILRCVPISNHLYFYWYRQILGQKVEFLVSFYNNEISEKSEIFDDQFSVERPDGSNFTLKIRSTKLEDSAMYFCASGVGGGDYEQYFGPGTRLTVT.

This clonotype has ten or more counts. CDR3 sequence (DNA): TGTGCCAGCAGTGAAGCGGTACCAAGCGAAGCCTACGAGCAGTACTTC. Protein product: CASSEAVPSEAYEQYF. This chain links TRBV2 with TRBJ2-7, with D unclear. The CDR3 contains 16 residues. Trimming shortened V by 0 bases and J by 2 bases, and 14 bases separated the two germline ends. CDR1 SNHLY and CDR2 FYNNEI come from the germline V gene.

This clonotype showed up many times. The CDR3 loop is CASSEETGNTGELFF. As DNA, the CDR3 is TGTGCCAGCAGTGAAGAGACAGGGAACACCGGGGAGCTGTTTTTT. The genes are TRBV2 and TRBJ2-2; D perhaps matches TRBD1 (6 bases). This CDR3 is 15 amino acids long. Germline values: CDR1 SNHLY, CDR2 FYNNEI. V shed 1 base and J shed 1 base, with 7 bases lying between them.

This clonotype was detected only a few times. The chain employs TRBV10-2 and TRBJ2-3; D uncertain. The V gene lost 0 bases and the J gene lost 3 bases, with 7 bases spanning the gap. CDR1 and CDR2 from the germline V gene are WSHSY and SAAADI. The length of the CDR3 is 14 residues. CDR3: CASSESGRTDTQYF. DNA for the CDR3: TGCGCCAGCAGTGAGTCGGGCAGAACAGATACGCAGTATTTT.

V usage is TRBV25-1 and J usage is TRBJ1-1; D may be TRBD1 (5 bases). The ends were cut back, 0 bases at V and 2 bases at J, with 10 bases in the middle. The CDR3 has 15 residues. Germline values: CDR1 MGHDK, CDR2 SYGVNS. The CDR3, as DNA: TGTGCCAGCAGTGAATATGGGCAGGGAAACACTGAAGCTTTCTTT. Translated, it gives CASSEYGQGNTEAFF.

V is TRBV7-2 and J is TRBJ2-7; TRBD2 agrees at 10 bases. Trimming took 5 bases from V and 6 from J; bases not matched to a gene: 13. CDR1 and CDR2 (germline): SGHTA, FQGNSA. This CDR3 spans 16 amino acids. This chain's CDR3 is CASSQNSGGHFCEQYF. CDR3 bases: TGTGCCAGCAGCCAAAATAGCGGGGGGCATTTTTGCGAGCAGTACTTC.

The chain recombines TRBV2 with TRBJ2-2; TRBD1 matches at 10 bases. The CDR3 is 17 amino acids. V shed 5 bases and J 2 bases; nucleotides not matched to a gene: 8. Germline V gene data show CDR1 as SNHLY and CDR2 as FYNNEI. CDR3 coding DNA: TGTGCCAGCAGTCCCACCGGGACAGGGGAAAACACCGGGGAGCTGTTTTTT. This sequence encodes CASSPTGTGENTGELFF.

The J gene is TRBJ2-4, the V gene TRBV27, with D perhaps matching TRBD1 (5 bases). V was trimmed by 5 bases and J by 11 bases, leaving 25 bases between them. CDR3 length: 16 amino acids. Per the germline V gene, CDR1 is MNHEY and CDR2 is SMNVEV (reference sequence). The CDR3 DNA reads as TGTGCCAGCAGTCTCCATGGTGAAGGGGCGCTGAACGTTCAGTACTTC. Translating it yields CASSLHGEGALNVQYF.

The sample holds a few counts of this clonotype. CDR3 sequence: CASSLVGGRNTEAFF. The CDR3 coding sequence is TGCGCCAGCAGCTTGGTCGGGGGTCGGAACACTGAAGCTTTCTTT. The rearrangement links TRBV5-1 to TRBJ1-1, with D perhaps matching TRBD1 (5 bases). The CDR3 is 15 residues long. Germline V gives CDR1 SGHRS, CDR2 YFSETQ. The V and J ends lost 0 bases and 1 base respectively, with 10 bases between them.

This clonotype was seen ten or more times. The gene calls are TRBV7-9 and TRBJ2-3, with D perhaps given as TRBD1 or TRBD2 (5 bases each). Trimming took off 5 bases at V and 2 bases at J, with 14 bases between the two ends. CDR1 SEHNR and CDR2 FQNEAQ come from the germline V gene (reference sequence). The CDR3 totals 15 residues. CDR3 loop: CASSPLRDLTDTQYF. The CDR3, as DNA: TGTGCCAGCAGCCCCCTCCGGGACCTCACAGATACGCAGTATTTT.

This clonotype was seen repeatedly, ten times or more. V and J are TRBV5-1 and TRBJ2-5, with D unclear. The germline V gene has CDR1 SGHRS and CDR2 YFSETQ. The CDR3 is 16 amino acids. V dropped 0 bases and J dropped 4 bases, with 16 bases sitting between them. This chain's CDR3 is CASSLAASLVVETQYF. The CDR3 DNA reads as TGCGCCAGCAGCTTGGCGGCGAGCTTGGTGGTAGAGACCCAGTACTTC.

This clonotype showed up many times. V usage is TRBV5-1 and J usage is TRBJ1-5; 9 bases map to TRBD1. CDR3 length: 15 amino acids. CDR1 is SGHRS and CDR2 is YFSETQ in the germline V gene. V dropped 0 bases and J dropped 7; count of bases not matched to a gene: 5. CDR3 region: CASSLAGQGGQPQHF. For the CDR3, the DNA is TGCGCCAGCAGCTTGGCGGGACAGGGCGGGCAGCCCCAGCATTTT.

The chain is built from TRBV7-9 and TRBJ2-3; 14 positions agree with TRBD2. Unmatched junction bases numbered 8, after V lost 4 bases and J lost 2 bases. The CDR3 spans 18 residues. Germline-derived CDR1 and CDR2 are SEHNR and FQNEAQ (reference sequence). The CDR3 is CASSSGTSGRGSTDTQYF. The CDR3 bases are TGTGCCAGCAGCTCAGGGACTAGCGGGAGAGGTTCCACAGATACGCAGTATTTT.

This clonotype was observed many times. V usage is TRBV30 and J usage is TRBJ2-7; D could derive from TRBD1 or TRBD2 (5 bases each). Germline V gives CDR1 GTSNPN, CDR2 SVGIG (reference sequence). V lost 2 bases to trimming and J lost 3 bases, with 11 bases between them. The CDR3 spans 13 residues. The CDR3 coding sequence is TGTGCCTGGAGTACGGCAGGGAGCTACGAGCAGTACTTC. Its protein is CAWSTAGSYEQYF.